The 3 T cell receptor beta chains in this list originate from one sample, sequenced in a study of blood T cell repertoires in COVID-19. This table comes from immunoSEQ multiplex PCR, and its TCRdb copy is limited to in-frame clones, with some not included. Among approximately 100,000 clones listed, more than 75% were seen once. The material sequenced was peripheral blood. The receptor set was obtained from a human donor in a cohort sampled during active COVID-19.

The genes are TRBV5-1 and TRBJ1-1, with 12 nucleotides matching TRBD1. The germline V gene encodes CDR1 SGHRS and CDR2 YFSETQ. Trimming took 6 bases from V and 1 from J; bases not matched to a gene: 10. This CDR3 spans 17 amino acids. The DNA for the CDR3 is TGCGCCAGCACCCCGGGACAGGGGGCAGGGAAGAACACTGAAGCTTTCTTT. Its protein product is CASTPGQGAGKNTEAFF.

The chain carries TRBV9 and TRBJ2-3; TRBD2 is a possible D gene (5 bases). Germline CDR1 and CDR2: SGDLS and YYNGEE. The CDR3 consists of 16 residues. The V end lost 4 bases, the J end lost 1 base, and 16 bases lay between the germline ends. The CDR3 bases are TGTGCCAGCAGCCCAAGGGCGGTGGAGGGCACAGATACGCAGTATTTT. As protein: CASSPRAVEGTDTQYF.

The chain combines TRBV11-2 with TRBJ2-3; 9 bases fit TRBD2. There are 18 residues in the CDR3. Germline CDR1 SGHAT, CDR2 FQNNGV. V shed 2 bases and J 1 base; nucleotides not matched to a gene: 10. Here the CDR3 DNA reads TGTGCCAGCAGCTTACGAAGCGGGGGGAGTATTGGCACAGATACGCAGTATTTT. As protein: CASSLRSGGSIGTDTQYF.